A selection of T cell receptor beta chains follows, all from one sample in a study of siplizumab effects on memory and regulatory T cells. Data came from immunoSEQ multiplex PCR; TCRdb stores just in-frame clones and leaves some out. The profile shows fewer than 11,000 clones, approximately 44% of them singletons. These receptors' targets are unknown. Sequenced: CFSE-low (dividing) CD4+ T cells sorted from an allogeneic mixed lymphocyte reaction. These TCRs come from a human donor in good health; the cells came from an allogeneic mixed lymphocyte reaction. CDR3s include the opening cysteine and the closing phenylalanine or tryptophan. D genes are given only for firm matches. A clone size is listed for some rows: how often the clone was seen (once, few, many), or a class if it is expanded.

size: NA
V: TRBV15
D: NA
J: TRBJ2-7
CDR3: CATSGYYRAGEQYF
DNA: TGTGCCACCAGCGGGTATTACAGGGCGGGCGAGCAGTACTTC

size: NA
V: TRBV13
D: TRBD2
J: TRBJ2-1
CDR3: CASSLVSGLAAHPLYNEQFF
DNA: TGTGCCAGCAGCTTAGTTTCAGGGCTAGCGGCCCACCCTCTGTACAATGAGCAGTTCTTC

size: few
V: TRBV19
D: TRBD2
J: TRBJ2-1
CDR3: CASSSTGTSGRVYNEQFF
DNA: TGTGCCAGTAGTTCGACCGGGACTAGCGGGAGGGTCTACAATGAGCAGTTCTTC

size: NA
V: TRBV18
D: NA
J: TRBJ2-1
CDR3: CASSLEGDNEQFF
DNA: TGTGCCAGCTCCTTGGAGGGGGACAATGAGCAGTTCTTC

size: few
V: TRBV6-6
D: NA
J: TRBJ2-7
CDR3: CAGSIGHRDEQYF
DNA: TGTGCCGGTTCCATAGGCCACAGAGACGAGCAGTACTTC

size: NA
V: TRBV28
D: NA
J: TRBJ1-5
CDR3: CASSLSTGVGGQPQHF
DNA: TGTGCCAGCAGTTTATCTACGGGGGTGGGGGGGCAGCCCCAGCATTTT

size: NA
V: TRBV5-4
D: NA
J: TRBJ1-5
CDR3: CASSQDNGGGQPQHF
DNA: TGTGCCAGCAGCCAAGATAATGGTGGTGGTCAGCCCCAGCATTTT

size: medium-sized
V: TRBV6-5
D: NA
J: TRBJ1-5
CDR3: CASRRHLNQPQHF
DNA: TGTGCCAGCAGACGCCACCTCAATCAGCCCCAGCATTTT

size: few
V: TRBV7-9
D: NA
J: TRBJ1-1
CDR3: CASSAEGNTEAFF
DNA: TGTGCCAGCAGCGCGGAGGGGAACACTGAAGCTTTCTTT

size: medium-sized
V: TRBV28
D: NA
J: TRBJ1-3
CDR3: CASSFGRRISGNTIYF
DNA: TGTGCCAGCAGTTTTGGGCGGAGGATCTCTGGAAACACCATATATTTT

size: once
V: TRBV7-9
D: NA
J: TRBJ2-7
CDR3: CASSLTGQKNYEQYF
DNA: TGTGCCAGCAGCTTAACCGGACAGAAAAATTACGAGCAGTACTTC

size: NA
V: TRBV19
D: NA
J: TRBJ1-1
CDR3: CASSIVVNTEAFF
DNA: TGTGCCAGTAGTATAGTCGTGAACACTGAAGCTTTCTTT

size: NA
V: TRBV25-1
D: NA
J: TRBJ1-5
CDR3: CASRRGNQPQHF
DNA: TGTGCCAGCAGACGCGGCAATCAGCCCCAGCATTTT

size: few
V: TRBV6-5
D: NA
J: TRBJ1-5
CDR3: CASSDTHSNQPQHF
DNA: TGTGCCAGCAGCGACACACATAGCAATCAGCCCCAGCATTTT

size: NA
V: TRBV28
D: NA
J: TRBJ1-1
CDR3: CASSLSRPEAFF
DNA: TGTGCCAGCAGTTTAAGTAGACCCGAAGCTTTCTTT

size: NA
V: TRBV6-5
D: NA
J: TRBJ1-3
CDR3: CASRFSGSGNTIYF
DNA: TGTGCCAGCAGGTTCAGCGGAAGCGGAAACACCATATATTTT

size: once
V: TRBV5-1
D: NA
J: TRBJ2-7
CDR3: CASSFSYEQYF
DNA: TGTGCCAGCAGCTTCTCCTACGAGCAGTACTTC

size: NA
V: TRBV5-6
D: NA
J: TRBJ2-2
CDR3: CASSFGQNTGELFF
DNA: TGTGCCAGCAGCTTCGGACAAAACACCGGGGAGCTGTTTTTT

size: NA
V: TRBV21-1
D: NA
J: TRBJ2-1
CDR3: CAGRIVGLEFF
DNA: TGTGCCGGCCGAATAGTGGGACTGGAGTTCTTC

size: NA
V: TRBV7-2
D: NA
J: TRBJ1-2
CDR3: CASSLKYGYTF
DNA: TGTGCCAGCAGCTTGAAATATGGCTACACCTTC

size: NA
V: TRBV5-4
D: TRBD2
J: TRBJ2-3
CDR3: CASSLGRTSGASTDTQYF
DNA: TGTGCCAGCAGCTTGGGACGAACTAGCGGGGCTAGCACAGATACGCAGTATTTT

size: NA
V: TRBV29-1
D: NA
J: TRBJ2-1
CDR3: CSVQKRRYNEQFF
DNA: TGCAGCGTCCAGAAGCGGAGGTACAATGAGCAGTTCTTC

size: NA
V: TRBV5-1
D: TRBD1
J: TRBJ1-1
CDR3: CASSLGDRDNTEAFF
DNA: TGCGCCAGCAGCTTGGGTGACAGGGACAACACTGAAGCTTTCTTT

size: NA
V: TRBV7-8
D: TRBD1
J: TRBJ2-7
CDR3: CASSPIIGQGHYEQYF
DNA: TGTGCCAGCAGCCCAATAATCGGACAGGGTCACTACGAGCAGTACTTC

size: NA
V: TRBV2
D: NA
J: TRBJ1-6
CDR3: CASSGGSYNSPLHF
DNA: TGTGCCAGCAGTGGGGGGTCCTATAATTCACCCCTCCACTTT

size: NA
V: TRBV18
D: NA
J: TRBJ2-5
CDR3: CASSPAIRQGRETQYF
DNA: TGTGCCAGCTCACCAGCGATCAGGCAGGGGCGCGAGACCCAGTACTTC

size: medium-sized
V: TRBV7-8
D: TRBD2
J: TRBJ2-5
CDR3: CASSWGGRQETQYF
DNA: TGTGCCAGCAGCTGGGGCGGGAGACAAGAGACCCAGTACTTC

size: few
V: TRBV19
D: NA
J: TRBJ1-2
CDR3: CASRAGSDRRGYTF
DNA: TGTGCCAGTAGGGCGGGGTCAGACAGGAGAGGCTACACCTTC

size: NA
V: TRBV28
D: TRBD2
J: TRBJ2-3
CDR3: CASTLFIAGGQNTQYF
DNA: TGTGCCAGCACGCTCTTTATAGCGGGAGGGCAGAATACGCAGTATTTT

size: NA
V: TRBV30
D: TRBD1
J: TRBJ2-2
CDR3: CAWNRDRGTGELFF
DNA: TGTGCCTGGAACCGGGACAGGGGTACCGGGGAGCTGTTTTTT

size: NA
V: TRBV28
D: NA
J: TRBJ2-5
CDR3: CASSFGVEQQETQYF
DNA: TGTGCCAGCAGTTTTGGCGTGGAACAGCAAGAGACCCAGTACTTC

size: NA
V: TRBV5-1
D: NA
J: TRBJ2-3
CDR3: CASSLFSGRTDTQYF
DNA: TGCGCCAGCAGCTTGTTTTCTGGCCGCACAGATACGCAGTATTTT

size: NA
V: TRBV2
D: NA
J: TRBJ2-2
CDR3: CASRGDANTGELFF
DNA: TGTGCCAGCCGAGGCGACGCGAACACCGGGGAGCTGTTTTTT

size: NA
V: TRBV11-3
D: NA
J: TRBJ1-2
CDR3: CASSLGRSSYTF
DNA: TGTGCCAGCAGCTTAGGGCGGAGCAGCTACACCTTC

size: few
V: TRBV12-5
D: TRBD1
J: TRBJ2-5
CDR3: CASGFSQGAFLQETQYF
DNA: TGTGCTAGTGGTTTTTCCCAGGGGGCTTTTTTACAAGAGACCCAGTACTTC

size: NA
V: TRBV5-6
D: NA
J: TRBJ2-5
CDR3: CASSRAATSVRETQYF
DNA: TGTGCCAGCAGCCGAGCCGCTACTAGTGTAAGGGAGACCCAGTACTTC

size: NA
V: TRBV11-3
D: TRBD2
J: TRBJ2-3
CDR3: CASSLGRNSGPSTDTQYF
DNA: TGTGCCAGCAGCTTAGGCAGAAATAGCGGGCCTAGCACAGATACGCAGTATTTT

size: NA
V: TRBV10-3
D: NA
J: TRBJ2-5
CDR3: CASSSSGGQRTQYF
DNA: TGTGCCAGCAGTTCCTCGGGGGGACAACGGACCCAGTACTTC

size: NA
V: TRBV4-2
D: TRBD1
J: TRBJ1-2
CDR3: CASSQAGGLDYGYTF
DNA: TGTGCCAGCAGCCAAGCAGGGGGCTTGGACTATGGCTACACCTTC

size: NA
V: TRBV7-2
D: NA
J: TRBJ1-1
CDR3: CASSLQGLGYTEAFF
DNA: TGTGCCAGCAGCTTGCAGGGTCTCGGTTACACTGAAGCTTTCTTT

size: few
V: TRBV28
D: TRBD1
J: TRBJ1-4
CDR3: CASQGAGGEKLFF
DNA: TGTGCCAGCCAGGGGGCAGGGGGAGAAAAACTGTTTTTT

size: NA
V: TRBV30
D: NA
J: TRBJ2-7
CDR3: CAGKRDRKYEQYF
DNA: TGTGCCGGAAAGCGGGACAGGAAGTACGAGCAGTACTTC

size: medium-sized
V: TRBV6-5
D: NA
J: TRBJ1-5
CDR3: CASSRGGNQPQHF
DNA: TGTGCCAGCAGCCGAGGGGGGAATCAGCCCCAGCATTTT

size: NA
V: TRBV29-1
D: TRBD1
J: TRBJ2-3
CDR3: CSVAETGGLDTQYF
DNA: TGCAGCGTTGCAGAGACAGGGGGCCTGGATACGCAGTATTTT

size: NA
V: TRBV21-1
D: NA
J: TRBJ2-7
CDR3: CASSKRGERGSSYEQYF
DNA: TGTGCCAGCAGCAAACGGGGCGAGCGGGGGAGCTCCTACGAGCAGTACTTC

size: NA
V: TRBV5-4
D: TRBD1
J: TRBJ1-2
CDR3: CASRQGTEYGYTF
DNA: TGTGCCAGCAGACAAGGGACAGAGTATGGCTACACCTTC

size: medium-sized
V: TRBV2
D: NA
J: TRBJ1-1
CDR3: CASTEAGRLRMNTEAFF
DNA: TGTGCCAGCACCGAAGCGGGTAGACTAAGAATGAACACTGAAGCTTTCTTT

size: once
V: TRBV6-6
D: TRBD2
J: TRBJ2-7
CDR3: CASKTSGSRYEQYF
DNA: TGTGCCAGTAAAACTAGCGGGAGTAGGTACGAGCAGTACTTC

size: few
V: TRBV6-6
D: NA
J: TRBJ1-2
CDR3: CASRASGFLDGYTF
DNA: TGTGCCAGCAGGGCCAGCGGATTTTTGGATGGCTACACCTTC

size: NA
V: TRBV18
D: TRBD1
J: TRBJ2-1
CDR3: CASSPQTNTGTGLYEQFF
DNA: TGTGCCAGCTCACCACAAACTAATACCGGGACAGGGCTCTATGAGCAGTTCTTC